The rows below give T cell receptor beta chains drawn from one sample of a study of OX40 agonist ivuxolimab in advanced cancers. Only in-frame clones appear in the TCRdb table, and some are missing; sequencing was by immunoSEQ multiplex PCR. The sample lists approximately 94,000 clones; around 93% were seen once. Sample: CD4+ or CD8+ T cells sorted from blood, taken in a trial of the OX40 agonist ivuxolimab. The receptors stem from an adult with an advanced solid tumor such as melanoma, head and neck, liver or kidney cancer. Each CDR3 is given with its conserved first and last residue. The D gene is left open where the match is weak. Part of the rows lack a size; the others show once, few, many or a class for expanded clones.

J gene,clone size,D gene,V gene,CDR3 protein,CDR3 DNA
TRBJ1-4,NA,NA,TRBV5-1,CASSLAGHTNEKLFF,TGCGCCAGCAGCTTGGCGGGGCACACTAATGAAAAACTGTTTTTT
TRBJ2-3,once,TRBD2,TRBV4-2,CASSLQRDGTDTQYF,TGTGCCAGCAGCCTCCAGCGGGACGGCACAGATACGCAGTATTTT
TRBJ1-2,few,NA,TRBV27,CASSLRGGLSYTF,TGTGCCAGCAGTTTAAGGGGCGGGCTGAGCTACACCTTC
TRBJ2-1,NA,NA,TRBV5-1,CASSLGPPGTPSSYNEQFF,TGCGCCAGCAGCTTGGGGCCTCCCGGGACCCCAAGCTCCTACAATGAGCAGTTCTTC
TRBJ2-6,NA,NA,TRBV6-5,CASSYAQISGANVLTF,TGTGCCAGCAGTTACGCTCAAATCTCTGGGGCCAACGTCCTGACTTTC
TRBJ2-3,NA,TRBD2,TRBV7-2,CASSFAVAGGTDTQYF,TGTGCCAGCAGCTTCGCCGTAGCGGGAGGGACAGATACGCAGTATTTT
TRBJ2-7,NA,NA,TRBV13,CASSLRRTEQYF,TGTGCCAGCAGCTTACGGCGGACCGAGCAGTACTTC
TRBJ2-3,NA,TRBD2,TRBV5-1,CASSRWAASGNTDTQYF,TGCGCCAGCAGCCGATGGGCGGCTAGCGGGAACACAGATACGCAGTATTTT
TRBJ1-5,once,NA,TRBV19,CASNRGNQPQHF,TGTGCCAGTAACAGGGGCAATCAGCCCCAGCATTTT
TRBJ1-5,NA,NA,TRBV5-6,CASSGGNQPQHF,TGTGCCAGCAGCGGGGGGAATCAGCCCCAGCATTTT
TRBJ2-1,NA,TRBD2,TRBV5-1,CASSFLPGGSYNEQFF,TGCGCCAGCAGCTTCCTTCCGGGAGGCTCCTACAATGAGCAGTTCTTC
TRBJ2-1,NA,TRBD1,TRBV10-3,CAINGDSNEQFF,TGTGCCATAAACGGGGACAGCAATGAGCAGTTCTTC
TRBJ2-5,once,NA,TRBV5-1,CASSPRQSQETQYF,TGCGCCAGCAGCCCAAGACAGTCCCAAGAGACCCAGTACTTC
TRBJ2-7,NA,TRBD2,TRBV7-2,CASSWTSATYEQYF,TGTGCCAGCAGCTGGACTAGCGCTACCTACGAGCAGTACTTC
TRBJ2-1,NA,NA,TRBV25-1,CASSVDSSSYNEQFF,TGTGCCAGCAGCGTGGACTCGAGCTCCTACAATGAGCAGTTCTTC
TRBJ2-2,NA,TRBD1,TRBV6-5,CASTRGTDGELFF,TGTGCCAGCACCAGGGGGACAGACGGGGAGCTGTTTTTT
TRBJ2-2,NA,NA,TRBV9,CASSVGSYTGELFF,TGTGCCAGCAGCGTAGGCTCTTACACCGGGGAGCTGTTTTTT
TRBJ2-1,NA,NA,TRBV27,CASNFNLPRSYNEQFF,TGTGCCAGCAATTTCAACTTGCCCAGGTCCTACAATGAGCAGTTCTTC
TRBJ2-7,NA,TRBD1,TRBV28,CASSVGQGVQYF,TGTGCCAGCAGCGTCGGACAGGGGGTGCAGTACTTC
TRBJ2-1,NA,TRBD2,TRBV7-3,CASSFGTSGAQQFF,TGTGCCAGCAGCTTTGGGACTAGCGGGGCCCAGCAGTTCTTC
TRBJ2-2,NA,TRBD2,TRBV19,CASSQAGGTRTGELFF,TGTGCCAGTAGCCAAGCGGGAGGTACGAGGACCGGGGAGCTGTTTTTT
TRBJ2-3,NA,TRBD1,TRBV4-2,CASSQGTGRAADTQYF,TGTGCCAGCAGCCAGGGGACAGGGCGCGCAGCAGATACGCAGTATTTT
TRBJ2-7,NA,TRBD2,TRBV7-2,CASSLGTSGSHEQYF,TGTGCCAGCAGCCTCGGGACTAGCGGGAGCCACGAGCAGTACTTC
TRBJ2-7,few,TRBD1,TRBV11-2,CASSLDGTEVYEQYF,TGTGCCAGCAGCCTCGACGGGACAGAGGTCTACGAGCAGTACTTC
TRBJ2-7,once,NA,TRBV27,CASTSGYRGEQYF,TGTGCCAGCACCTCAGGTTACCGTGGCGAGCAGTACTTC
TRBJ1-2,NA,TRBD1,TRBV15,CATSREPHRGDGYTF,TGTGCCACCAGCAGAGAGCCCCACAGGGGAGATGGCTACACCTTC
TRBJ2-1,NA,TRBD2,TRBV5-6,CASSLLTSGRNEQFF,TGTGCCAGCAGCTTGTTGACTAGCGGGAGAAATGAGCAGTTCTTC
TRBJ1-6,NA,NA,TRBV6-5,CASSYSTTDSPLHF,TGTGCCAGCAGTTACTCGACGACCGATTCACCCCTCCACTTT
TRBJ1-4,NA,TRBD1,TRBV19,CASSNPRDSRATNEKLFF,TGTGCCAGTAGTAATCCCCGGGACAGCAGAGCAACTAATGAAAAACTGTTTTTT
TRBJ2-2,NA,NA,TRBV19,CASSRARGATGELFF,TGTGCCAGTAGTAGGGCTAGAGGGGCTACCGGGGAGCTGTTTTTT
TRBJ1-3,NA,NA,TRBV30,CAWKRGPVGNTIYF,TGTGCCTGGAAGCGTGGGCCGGTCGGAAACACCATATATTTT
TRBJ1-2,once,TRBD1,TRBV28,CASSLLVGQRGGIYGYTF,TGTGCCAGCAGTTTATTAGTGGGACAGAGGGGGGGGATTTATGGCTACACCTTC